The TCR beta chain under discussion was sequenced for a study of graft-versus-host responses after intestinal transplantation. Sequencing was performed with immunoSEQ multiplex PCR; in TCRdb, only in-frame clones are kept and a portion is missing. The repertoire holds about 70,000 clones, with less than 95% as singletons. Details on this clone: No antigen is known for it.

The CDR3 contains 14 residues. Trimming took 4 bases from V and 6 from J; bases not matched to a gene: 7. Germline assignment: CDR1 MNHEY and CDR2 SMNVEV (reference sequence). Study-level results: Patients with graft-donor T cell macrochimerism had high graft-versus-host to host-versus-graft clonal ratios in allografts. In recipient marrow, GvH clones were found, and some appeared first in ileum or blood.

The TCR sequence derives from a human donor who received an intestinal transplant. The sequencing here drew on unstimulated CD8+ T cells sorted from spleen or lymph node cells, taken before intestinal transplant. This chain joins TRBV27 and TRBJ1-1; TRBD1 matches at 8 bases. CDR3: CASSWSQGAPEAFF. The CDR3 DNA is TGTGCCAGCAGTTGGTCCCAGGGGGCCCCTGAAGCTTTCTTT.